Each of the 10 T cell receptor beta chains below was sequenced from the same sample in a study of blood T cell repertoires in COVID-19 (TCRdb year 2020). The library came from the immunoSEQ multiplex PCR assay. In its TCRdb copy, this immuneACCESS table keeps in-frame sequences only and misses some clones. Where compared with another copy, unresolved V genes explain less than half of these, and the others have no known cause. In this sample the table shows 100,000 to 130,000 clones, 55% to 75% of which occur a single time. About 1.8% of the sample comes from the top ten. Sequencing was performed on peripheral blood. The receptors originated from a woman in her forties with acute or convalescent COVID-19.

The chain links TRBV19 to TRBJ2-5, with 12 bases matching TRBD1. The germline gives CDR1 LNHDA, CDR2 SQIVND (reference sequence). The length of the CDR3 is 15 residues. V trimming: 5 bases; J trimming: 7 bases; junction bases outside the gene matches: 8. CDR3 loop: CASSPGTGGRGTQYF. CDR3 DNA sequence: TGTGCCAGTAGTCCCGGGACAGGGGGCCGGGGGACCCAGTACTTC.

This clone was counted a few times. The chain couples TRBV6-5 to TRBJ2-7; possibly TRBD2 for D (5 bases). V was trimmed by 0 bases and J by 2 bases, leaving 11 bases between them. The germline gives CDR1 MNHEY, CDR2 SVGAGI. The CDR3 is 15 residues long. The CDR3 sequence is CASSYSLAATYEQYF. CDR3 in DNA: TGTGCCAGCAGTTACTCTCTAGCTGCTACCTACGAGCAGTACTTC.

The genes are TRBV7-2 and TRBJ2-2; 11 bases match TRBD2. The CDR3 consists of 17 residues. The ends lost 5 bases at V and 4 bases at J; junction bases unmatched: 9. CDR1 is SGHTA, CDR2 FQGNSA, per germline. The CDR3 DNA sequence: TGTGCCAGCAGCGCCCGGCTAGCGGGGGGCTCCACCGGGGAGCTGTTTTTT. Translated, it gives CASSARLAGGSTGELFF.

CDR3 nucleotides: TGTGCCAGCAGCTTAACCTGGGACAGGCAAGAGACCCAGTACTTC. The encoded protein is CASSLTWDRQETQYF. V and J are TRBV7-7 and TRBJ2-5, with TRBD1 matching 8 bases. Unmatched junction bases numbered 4, after V lost 2 bases and J lost 2 bases. The CDR3 is made up of 15 amino acids. Germline CDR1 and CDR2: SSHAT and FNYEAQ (reference sequence).

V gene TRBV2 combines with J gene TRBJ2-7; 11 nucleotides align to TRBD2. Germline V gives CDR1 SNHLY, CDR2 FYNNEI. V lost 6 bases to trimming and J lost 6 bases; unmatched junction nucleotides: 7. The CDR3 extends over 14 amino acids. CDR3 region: CASSLLAGGSEQYF. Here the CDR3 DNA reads TGTGCCAGCAGCCTTCTAGCGGGGGGTAGCGAGCAGTACTTC.

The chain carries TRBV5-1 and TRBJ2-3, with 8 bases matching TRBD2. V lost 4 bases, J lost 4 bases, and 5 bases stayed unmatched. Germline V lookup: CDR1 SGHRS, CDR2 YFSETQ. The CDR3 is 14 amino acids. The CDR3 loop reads CASSAGTRSDTQYF. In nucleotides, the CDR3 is TGCGCCAGCAGCGCAGGGACTAGATCAGATACGCAGTATTTT.

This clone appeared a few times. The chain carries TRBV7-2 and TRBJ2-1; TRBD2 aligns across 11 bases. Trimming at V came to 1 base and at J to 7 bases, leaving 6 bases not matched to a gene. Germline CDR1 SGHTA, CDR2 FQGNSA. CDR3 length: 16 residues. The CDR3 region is CASSLDPLAGGNEQFF. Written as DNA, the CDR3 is TGTGCCAGCAGCTTAGATCCCCTAGCGGGGGGAAATGAGCAGTTCTTC.

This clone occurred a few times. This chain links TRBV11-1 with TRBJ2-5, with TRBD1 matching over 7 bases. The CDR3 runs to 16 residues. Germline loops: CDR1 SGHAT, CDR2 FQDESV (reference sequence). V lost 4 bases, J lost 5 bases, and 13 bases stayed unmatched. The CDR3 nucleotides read TGTGCCAGCAGCTCCCCCATCGACAGGGCAAAGGAGACCCAGTACTTC. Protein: CASSSPIDRAKETQYF.

The CDR3 sequence: CASSTDRVRETQYF. For the CDR3, the DNA is TGCGCCAGCAGCACCGACAGGGTGAGGGAGACCCAGTACTTC. This chain links TRBV5-1 with TRBJ2-5; TRBD1 aligns across 7 bases. The CDR3 runs to 14 residues. Germline V gene data show CDR1 as SGHRS and CDR2 as YFSETQ. Germline trimming cut 4 bases from V and 5 bases from J; bases unmatched to any gene: 8. The variable domain in full, completed from reference TRBV5-1 and TRBJ2-5, reads KAGVTQTPRYLIKTRGQQVTLSCSPISGHRSVSWYQQTPGQGLQFLFEYFSETQRNKGNFPGRFSGRQFSNSRSEMNVSTLELGDSALYLCASSTDRVRETQYFGPGTRLLVL.

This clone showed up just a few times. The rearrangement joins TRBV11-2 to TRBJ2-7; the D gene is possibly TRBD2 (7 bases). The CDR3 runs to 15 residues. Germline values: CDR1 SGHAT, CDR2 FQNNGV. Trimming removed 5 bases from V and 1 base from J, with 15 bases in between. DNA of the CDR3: TGTGCCAGCAGCCGAGGGGGGGCCGTTTCCTACGAGCAGTACTTC. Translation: CASSRGGAVSYEQYF.